This T cell receptor (beta chain) is from a study of cytomegalovirus exposure and HLA in healthy donors. Though probably carrying unrecorded immune exposures, donors were nominally healthy at sampling. Overall study results and limits: An Asian-associated ancestry cluster reportedly showed fewer N-insertions than the roughly 670-donor mean in a later analysis. TRBV6-2, TRBV6-3 and other indistinguishable V segments were excluded.

Germline V gene data show CDR1 as SSHAT and CDR2 as FNYEAQ (reference sequence). Trimming pared 2 bases from V and 3 bases from J, leaving 13 bases between. The CDR3 has 15 amino acids. Regarding this clone: What it recognizes is unknown.

PCR involved 60 Vbeta and 13 Jbeta primers. Per the original methods: About 11 million shared chains were among the 65 million to 85 million unique TCR beta chains that a later analysis counted. TCRdb's copy holds only in-frame clones and misses some; the assay was immunoSEQ multiplex PCR. That table gives V, J and clone size, and the DNA gave D and trimming. The table shows 60,000 to 95,000 clones, with under 85% occurring only once. The receptor comes from a woman aged 40 to 50 in good health and CMV-seropositive. V is TRBV7-7 and J is TRBJ2-5; D possibly corresponds to TRBD2 (6 bases). Material: PBMCs. As DNA, the CDR3 is TGTGCCAGCAGCTTATTTATGGGAGGCAAAGAGACCCAGTACTTC. It translates to CASSLFMGGKETQYF. The full variable domain, rest sourced from reference TRBV7-7 and TRBJ2-5, is GAGVSQSPRYKVTKRGQDVTLRCDPISSHATLYWYQQALGQGPEFLTYFNYEAQPDKSGLPSDRFSAERPEGSISTLTIQRTEQRDSAMYRCASSLFMGGKETQYFGPGTRLLVL.